This T cell receptor (beta chain) stems from a study of blood T cell repertoires in COVID-19. There are 14 residues in the CDR3. Germline loops: CDR1 SGHNT, CDR2 YENEEA. The V gene end was trimmed by 3 bases and the J gene end by 4 bases; junction bases not matched to a gene: 5. Here immunoSEQ multiplex PCR was the method, and the copy in TCRdb shows in-frame clones only, minus some. The data show about 270,000 clones, with approximately 91% seen just once and about 2% held by the top ten. The receptor was isolated from a woman aged 40 to 55 with acute COVID-19. The chain combines TRBV11-3 with TRBJ2-5, with 7 bases aligning to TRBD1. Input material: PBMCs or T cells enriched from blood (not recorded which). The CDR3 DNA reads TGTGCCAGCAGCTTCGGCAGGGGGATAGAGACCCAGTACTTC. Its translation is CASSFGRGIETQYF.